What follows describes a single T cell receptor (beta chain). Generated by immunoSEQ multiplex PCR, the TCRdb table keeps only in-frame clones and is missing some. The sample yields 200,000 to 250,000 clones, roughly 80% seen once. This sample is drawn from a study of blood T cell repertoires in COVID-19. Whole-study context: Sources were T cells, B-cell-depleted T cells, or PBMCs; the material itself was cDNA or gDNA.

Germline assignment: CDR1 MDHEN and CDR2 SYDVKM. The CDR3 consists of 16 residues. The V and J ends lost 6 bases and 4 bases, in that order; junction bases with no gene match: 15. The sample comprised peripheral blood. The chain combines TRBV28 with TRBJ2-7; the match to TRBD1 covers 7 bases. This clonotype was obtained from a woman of 80 years or more with active or convalescent COVID-19. CDR3 sequence: CASRRQGGILQYEQYF. The DNA for the CDR3 is TGTGCCAGCAGGCGACAAGGGGGCATCCTTCAATACGAGCAGTACTTC.